These 2 T cell receptor beta chains share one sample of origin, sequenced in a study of T cells after posttransplantation cyclophosphamide (dated by TCRdb to about 2016). The receptor library was made with the immunoSEQ multiplex PCR assay. This is the immuneACCESS table as TCRdb keeps it, with only in-frame sequences that have V and J called. A part of the clones is gone; compared with another copy, unresolved V genes explain less than half, and the rest is unexplained. Across this sample there are about 3,600 clones, with roughly 70% seen only once. The ten most abundant clones make up roughly a quarter of the sample. Sequences were obtained from memory CD8+ T cells sorted from blood. The receptors originated from a man aged 50-60 years.

The chain uses TRBV7-9 and TRBJ1-1, with D perhaps matching TRBD1 (6 bases). The germline V and J ends were trimmed by 7 bases and 12 bases, with 15 bases remaining between them. CDR1 and CDR2 (germline): SEHNR, FQNEAQ (reference sequence). The length of the CDR3 is 11 residues. The CDR3 region has the DNA TGTGCCAGCACCCTAGGGGGTCTTCCTTTCTTT. It encodes CASTLGGLPFF.

The chain couples TRBV28 to TRBJ1-1, with TRBD1 matching over 7 bases. The CDR3 has 16 amino acids. With 5 bases clipped from V and 0 bases from J, the junction kept 9 bases outside the gene matches. Germline assignment: CDR1 MDHEN and CDR2 SYDVKM. CDR3 DNA: TGTGCCAGCAGTACCCAAACAGGGGCTCTGAACACTGAAGCTTTCTTT. The encoded protein is CASSTQTGALNTEAFF.